This T cell receptor beta chain was identified in a study of response to subunit inactivated influenza vaccine. Germline V gene sequence: CDR1 SEHNR, CDR2 FQNEAQ (reference sequence). The J segment lost 1 base and the V segment lost 2 bases, leaving 1 base of the junction unmatched. The CDR3 covers 14 residues. MiXCR was run by TCRdb on the RT-PCR reads, yielding one entry per CDR3 protein. The data hold about half a million distinct CDR3 sequences, with approximately 7.6% observed a single time. This clonotype was seen many times. The clonotype comes from a man aged 50-75 years who received an inactivated influenza vaccine. Sequences were derived from PBMCs from blood, sampled around 2 years after vaccination. The chain combines TRBV7-9 with TRBJ2-5, with TRBD1 identical over 7 bases. The CDR3 loop is CASSLQGVQETQYF. The CDR3 bases are TGTGCCAGCAGCTTACAGGGGGTCCAAGAGACCCAGTACTTC.